This T cell receptor (beta chain) was captured in a study of blood T cell repertoires in COVID-19. Study-wide context: Spain, Italy and the United States supplied samples that represented acute and convalescent COVID-19. In each case, the material was cDNA or gDNA derived from T cells, B-cell-depleted T cells, or PBMCs.

During active infection, Seattle patients enrolled and were then monitored through disease. Only in-frame clones appear in the TCRdb table, and some are missing; sequencing was by immunoSEQ multiplex PCR. The sample has some 80,000 clones, roughly 85% seen once. The ends were cut back, 2 bases at V and 12 bases at J, with 14 bases in the middle. Germline V gene lookup returns CDR1 LNHDA and CDR2 SQIVND (reference sequence). This CDR3 is built from 13 residues. This TCR was recovered from a man between 45 and 60 years old with COVID-19, enrolled during active disease. Sequencing input: peripheral blood. The chain carries TRBV19 and TRBJ1-5; D remains unclear. The CDR3 loop reads CASSIPGPRGQHF. The CDR3 DNA is TGTGCCAGTAGTATACCTGGACCCCGGGGCCAGCATTTT.